One and the same sample provided the 11 T cell receptor beta chains below, sequenced in a study of OX40 agonist ivuxolimab in advanced cancers. This table comes from immunoSEQ multiplex PCR, and its TCRdb copy is limited to in-frame clones, with some not included. This table has 70,000 to 100,000 clones, over 75% appearing once. The material sequenced was CD4+ or CD8+ T cells sorted from blood, taken in a trial of the OX40 agonist ivuxolimab. The receptors stem from an adult with an advanced solid tumor such as melanoma, head and neck, liver or kidney cancer.

The chain couples TRBV5-6 to TRBJ2-2; D is unresolved. Trimming shortened V by 0 bases and J by 7 bases, and 7 bases separated the two germline ends. This CDR3 is 13 amino acids long. CDR1 is SGHDT and CDR2 is YYEEEE in the germline V gene. The CDR3 DNA reads TGTGCCAGCAGCTTGGTCAGAGTCGGGGAGCTGTTTTTT. Translation: CASSLVRVGELFF.

The DNA for the CDR3 is TGTGCCTGGAGTGTACAATGGGGGCGGAACACTGAAGCTTTCTTT. It translates to CAWSVQWGRNTEAFF. V is TRBV30 and J is TRBJ1-1; D is perhaps TRBD1 (6 bases). This CDR3 comprises 15 residues. Trimming stripped 0 bases from V and 1 base from J, with 12 bases between. Germline loops: CDR1 GTSNPN, CDR2 SVGIG (reference sequence).

This chain joins TRBV6-5 and TRBJ1-2, with D possibly being TRBD1 (6 bases). CDR1 and CDR2 (germline): MNHEY, SVGAGI. Trimming shortened V by 5 bases and J by 2 bases, and 9 bases separated the two germline ends. The CDR3 runs to 13 residues. The CDR3 nucleotides are TGTGCCAGCAGTCAGGGACAAAACTATGGCTACACCTTC. Residues: CASSQGQNYGYTF.

The V call is TRBV27, the J call TRBJ2-2, with 8 nucleotides matching TRBD2. CDR1 is MNHEY, CDR2 SMNVEV, per germline (reference sequence). CDR3 length: 16 residues. The V and J ends lost 6 bases and 4 bases, in that order; junction bases with no gene match: 10. CDR3 in amino acids: CASRTAGGGGTGELFF. In DNA, the CDR3 is TGTGCCAGCAGGACGGCGGGGGGAGGCGGCACCGGGGAGCTGTTTTTT.

The V and J genes are TRBV19 and TRBJ1-1; D may be TRBD1 (5 bases). From germline, CDR1 is LNHDA and CDR2 SQIVND (reference sequence). The CDR3 covers 16 residues. Trimming stripped 3 bases from V and 1 base from J, with 15 bases between. The CDR3 bases are TGTGCCAGTAGTATTTGGGCAGGGACCCAGAACACTGAAGCTTTCTTT. This encodes CASSIWAGTQNTEAFF.

CDR3 sequence: CASSYTGTSGKETQYF. The CDR3 DNA follows: TGCGCCAGCAGCTATACCGGGACTAGCGGGAAAGAGACCCAGTACTTC. The V and J genes are TRBV4-3 and TRBJ2-5; 13 nucleotides line up with TRBD2. V was pared by 5 bases and J by 3 bases, with 6 bases of the junction left unmatched. CDR3 size: 16 residues. Germline V gene data show CDR1 as LGHNA and CDR2 as YSLEER.

The CDR3 coding sequence is TGTGCCAGCAGTTTCCATTTGGCAGAACTCTCCTACGAGCAGTACTTC. Translated, it gives CASSFHLAELSYEQYF. J is TRBJ2-7 and V is TRBV28, with D hard to call. The CDR3 spans 16 residues. Trimming left V 3 bases short and J 0 bases short, with 15 bases between. Germline V gene sequence: CDR1 MDHEN, CDR2 SYDVKM.

The genes are TRBV19 and TRBJ2-4; D is perhaps TRBD1 (5 bases). Between the trimmed V and J ends, which lost 3 bases and 0 bases, there was a span of 9 bases. CDR3 length: 15 residues. The germline V gene has CDR1 LNHDA and CDR2 SQIVND (reference sequence). As DNA, the CDR3 is TGTGCCAGTAGTATGGCAGGGCTAGCCAAAAACATTCAGTACTTC. Translated: CASSMAGLAKNIQYF.

There are a few counts of this clone. Other DNA sequences from this sample encode an identical CDR3 as well. V usage is TRBV5-1 and J usage is TRBJ1-1; tentatively, D is TRBD1 (6 bases). The CDR3 totals 14 residues. The V gene's germline CDR1 is SGHRS and CDR2 YFSETQ. V dropped 0 bases and J dropped 2 bases, with 8 bases sitting between them. CDR3 in amino acids: CASSLAGANTEAFF. CDR3 nucleotides: TGCGCCAGCAGCTTGGCGGGGGCTAACACTGAAGCTTTCTTT.

This chain uses TRBV25-1 with TRBJ2-1, with D uncertain. In germline, CDR1 is MGHDK, CDR2 SYGVNS. The CDR3 has 16 amino acids. Trimming took off 3 bases at V and 10 bases at J, with 22 bases between the two ends. CDR3 sequence reads: CASSDYQHSGLYEQFF. CDR3 DNA: TGTGCCAGCAGTGATTACCAACACTCGGGTCTGTACGAGCAGTTCTTC.

The chain combines TRBV29-1 with TRBJ2-1, with TRBD1 matching over 12 bases. The CDR3 sequence is 14 residues long. Germline V gene data show CDR1 as SQVTM and CDR2 as ANQGSEA. The trim removed 7 bases at V and 14 bases at J, leaving 15 bases unmatched. This CDR3 reads CSGVRDRGPFREFF. In DNA form, the CDR3 reads TGCAGCGGCGTCCGGGACAGGGGGCCGTTTCGGGAGTTCTTC.